A single T cell receptor (beta chain) is shown here with its context. As yet, its antigen is unknown. This specimen belongs to a study of cytomegalovirus exposure and HLA in healthy donors. General study points: First-cohort TCR clusters were later found to tend to co-occur in the approximately 120 validation repertoires.

This table comes from immunoSEQ multiplex PCR, and its TCRdb copy is limited to in-frame clones, with some not included. The sample records under 250,000 clones, about 81% being singletons. Germline CDR1 reads MNHNS; CDR2 reads SASEGT. Trimming at V came to 6 bases and at J to 3 bases, leaving 4 bases not matched to a gene. There are 13 residues in the CDR3. The sequence came from a woman in her twenties or thirties in good health and CMV-seronegative. The V gene is TRBV6-1, the J gene TRBJ1-1, with 7 bases aligning to TRBD1. The sequencing sample was made of PBMCs. The CDR3 coding sequence is TGTGCCAGCAGCGAACAGGGGCACACTGAAGCTTTCTTT. Amino acid sequence: CASSEQGHTEAFF.